Listed below are T cell receptor beta chains from one sample, sequenced in a study of cytomegalovirus exposure and HLA in healthy donors. TCRdb's copy holds only in-frame clones and misses some; the assay was immunoSEQ multiplex PCR. The sample includes approximately 130,000 clones, roughly 77% seen only once; the top ten take more than 1.5%. Source material: PBMCs. The receptors were gathered from a man aged 40-49 years in good health and CMV-seronegative. Both conserved end residues are part of each CDR3. A D gene is named only where the DNA matches it firmly. A row's size may be missing; if present it is once, few, many or a size class.

V	J	length	D	size	DNA	CDR3
TRBV19	TRBJ1-1	13	-	-	TGTGCCAGTAGTACGGGACTGTTAGGTGGAGCTTTCTTT	CASSTGLLGGAFF
TRBV7-3	TRBJ2-5	16	-	-	TGTGCCAGCAGCTTATTTCAATTGAGCGGCCAAGAGACCCAGTACTTC	CASSLFQLSGQETQYF
TRBV9	TRBJ2-1	18	TRBD2	-	TGTGCCAGCAGCGCGGGACTAGCGGGAATCGGCTCCTACAATGAGCAGTTCTTC	CASSAGLAGIGSYNEQFF
TRBV29-1	TRBJ2-5	12	-	-	TGCAGCGTTGATGAGGGTTTTGAGACCCAGTACTTC	CSVDEGFETQYF
TRBV6-5	TRBJ1-5	12	-	-	TGTGCCAGCAGTTACTACTCGGGGCCCCAGCATTTT	CASSYYSGPQHF
TRBV7-2	TRBJ1-2	13	-	few	TGTGCCAGCAGGGGTGGAGGGAGCCATGGCTACACCTTC	CASRGGGSHGYTF
TRBV5-6	TRBJ2-6	15	-	-	TGTGCCAGCAGCCTGAGCCCCTCTGGGGCCAACGTCCTGACTTTC	CASSLSPSGANVLTF
TRBV1	TRBJ2-5	16	-	few	TGCACCAGCAGCCAAGGTTTCGGGGGGGGGAAAGAGACCCAGTACTTC	CTSSQGFGGGKETQYF
TRBV5-1	TRBJ1-6	16	TRBD1	few	TGCGCCAGCAGCTTGGAATTGAGGGGGCCAGATTCACCCCTCCACTTT	CASSLELRGPDSPLHF
TRBV7-8	TRBJ2-7	14	-	-	TGTGCCAGCAGCTTCGGGACAACCTCCTACGAGCAGTACTTC	CASSFGTTSYEQYF
TRBV11-2	TRBJ2-2	18	-	-	TGTGCCAGCAGCTTACGGCTTGCCGGGGGAGCGAACACCGGGGAGCTGTTTTTT	CASSLRLAGGANTGELFF
TRBV9	TRBJ2-5	16	TRBD2	few	TGTGCCAGCAGCGTAGGTGGACTAGCGGGAGGAGAGACCCAGTACTTC	CASSVGGLAGGETQYF
TRBV19	TRBJ2-3	16	TRBD2	once	TGTGCCAGTAGTAGTGGACTAGCGGGAGTCGGAGATACGCAGTATTTT	CASSSGLAGVGDTQYF
TRBV21-1	TRBJ2-2	15	-	few	TGTGCCAGCGCCTTAGACGGGTTTGCCACCGGGGAGCTGTTTTTT	CASALDGFATGELFF
TRBV27	TRBJ2-6	15	-	-	TGTGCCAGCAGTTTAAACAGGGTCGGGGCCAACGTCCTGACTTTC	CASSLNRVGANVLTF
TRBV6-5	TRBJ1-2	15	-	-	TGTGCCAGCAGTTACTCGAGTTCAGGGTCCTATGGCTACACCTTC	CASSYSSSGSYGYTF
TRBV9	TRBJ2-3	17	TRBD2	-	TGTGCCAGCAGCAGTAGGGGGGCGAGAACTAGCGGGGATACGCAGTATTTT	CASSSRGARTSGDTQYF
TRBV7-2	TRBJ2-3	15	TRBD1	-	TGTGCCAGCAGCTACGGGACAGGATACACAGATACGCAGTATTTT	CASSYGTGYTDTQYF
TRBV27	TRBJ2-1	14	-	-	TGTGCCAGCAGTTTAGCGGGATCCTACAATGAGCAGTTCTTC	CASSLAGSYNEQFF
TRBV5-1	TRBJ2-7	15	TRBD1	-	TGCGCCAGCAGCTTAGACAGGGGTGGGTCCTACGAGCAGTACTTC	CASSLDRGGSYEQYF
TRBV7-8	TRBJ2-1	15	TRBD2	-	TGTGCCAGCAGCTTAGTCCGAGCGGGAGTCCATGAGCAGTTCTTC	CASSLVRAGVHEQFF
TRBV4-3	TRBJ2-1	17	TRBD2	once	TGCGCCAGCAGTCAAGGGTTGTTGTCTAGCGGTGACAATGAGCAGTTCTTC	CASSQGLLSSGDNEQFF
TRBV28	TRBJ1-6	15	TRBD1	once	TGTGCCAGCAGCCTCACCGACAGGGTCTCTTCACCCCTCCACTTT	CASSLTDRVSSPLHF
TRBV28	TRBJ2-1	13	-	-	TGTGCCAGCAGACCCAATGCCAGGGAAAAGCAGTTCTTC	CASRPNAREKQFF
TRBV30	TRBJ2-7	11	-	-	TGTGCCTGGAGTTTGGGGGGTGAGCAGTACTTC	CAWSLGGEQYF
TRBV5-1	TRBJ2-5	14	TRBD1	few	TGCGCCAGCAGCATAGGACAGGGTCAAGAGACCCAGTACTTC	CASSIGQGQETQYF
TRBV9	TRBJ1-3	16	-	few	TGTGCCAGCAGAAGCGAGAGCTTCGCCGGAGGAAACACCATATATTTT	CASRSESFAGGNTIYF
TRBV29-1	TRBJ1-1	15	TRBD1	once	TGCAGCGTTGAAGGTTCAAAGGGGGCGCAGACTGAAGCTTTCTTT	CSVEGSKGAQTEAFF
TRBV27	TRBJ2-7	19	TRBD1	few	TGTGCCAGCAGTTTACATGTGCGACAGGGTGAGGAGAGCTCCTACGAGCAGTACTTC	CASSLHVRQGEESSYEQYF
TRBV7-2	TRBJ2-7	16	TRBD1	-	TGTGCCAGCAGCTCGACCGACAGGGGACGTTCCTACGAGCAGTACTTC	CASSSTDRGRSYEQYF
TRBV9	TRBJ2-3	14	-	once	TGTGCCAGCAGCGTCGGGGGTTGGTCAGATACGCAGTATTTT	CASSVGGWSDTQYF
TRBV7-2	TRBJ1-2	17	TRBD1	-	TGTGCCAGCAGCTTAACCGGGACAGGGGCTCCTAACTATGGCTACACCTTC	CASSLTGTGAPNYGYTF
TRBV7-2	TRBJ1-2	15	-	-	TGTGCCAGCAGCTTTTGGGGCAGGACTAACTATGGCTACACCTTC	CASSFWGRTNYGYTF
TRBV28	TRBJ2-2	16	TRBD2	-	TGTGCCAGCAGTGCCCTAGCGGGGAAAGGTTCCGGGGAGCTGTTTTTT	CASSALAGKGSGELFF
TRBV2	TRBJ2-4	16	TRBD1	-	TGTGCCAGCAGTGAAGTATCACAGGGGCTCAAAAACAGTCAGTACTTC	CASSEVSQGLKNSQYF
TRBV2	TRBJ2-6	15	TRBD2	-	TGTGCCAGCAGTGGGGAGGGAGCCGGGGCCAACGGCCTGACTTTC	CASSGEGAGANGLTF
TRBV6-5	TRBJ1-1	15	-	-	TGTGCCAGCAGTTACGGGGGACTTTCGAACACTGAAGCTTTCTTT	CASSYGGLSNTEAFF
TRBV25-1	TRBJ1-2	15	-	-	TGTGCCAGCAGGGCCCCAGGGATTATCAACTATGGCTACACCTTC	CASRAPGIINYGYTF
TRBV6-6	TRBJ2-7	15	TRBD2	-	TGTGCCAGCAGCACCACCCTAGCGGGAAGCTACGAGCAGTACTTC	CASSTTLAGSYEQYF
TRBV10-2	TRBJ1-3	15	-	-	TGCGCCAGCAGTGACCCTCCAGGGCCTGGAAACACCATATATTTT	CASSDPPGPGNTIYF
TRBV7-6	TRBJ1-1	15	TRBD1	-	TGTGCCAGCAGCAAGGGACAGCTCGGGAACACTGAAGCTTTCTTT	CASSKGQLGNTEAFF
TRBV10-3	TRBJ1-1	13	-	few	TGTGCCATCAGAAAACAGGGGAACACTGAAGCTTTCTTT	CAIRKQGNTEAFF
TRBV27	TRBJ2-3	16	TRBD2	-	TGTGCCAGCACCTTACAGGCTAGCGGGAGTACAGATACGCAGTATTTT	CASTLQASGSTDTQYF
TRBV9	TRBJ2-7	15	-	-	TGTGCCAGCAGCGTAGGTACCACGGGGGCCTACGAGCAGTACTTC	CASSVGTTGAYEQYF
TRBV30	TRBJ2-1	15	-	-	TGTGCCTGGAGTGTAACCCAGCGGGTTTACAATGAGCAGTTCTTC	CAWSVTQRVYNEQFF
TRBV7-8	TRBJ1-2	16	TRBD1	few	TGTGCCAGCAGCTTAGCCGCCGGGACAGGGCGCTGGGGCTACACCTTC	CASSLAAGTGRWGYTF
TRBV27	TRBJ2-1	15	-	-	TGTGCCAGCAGTCTTCTACCGGTCTCCTACAATGAGCAGTTCTTC	CASSLLPVSYNEQFF